Listed below are T cell receptor beta chains from one sample, sequenced in a study of T cell repertoires in cytomegalovirus infection. TCRdb re-called the reads with MiXCR, one entry per CDR3 protein. Counted here are some 390,000 distinct CDR3 sequences, 18% occurring once; the ten biggest clones make up roughly 8.7%. The sample consisted of PBMCs. The receptors shown here come from a human donor in good health (CMV status not recorded). Some clones in this sample may be carry-over from other donors' samples. Each CDR3 is given with its conserved first and last residue. Fields, in order: J gene, V gene, clone size, D gene, CDR3 protein, CDR3 DNA. The D gene is left open where the match is weak. Clone size is not always given. Where it is, it says once, few, many or a class for expanded clones.

J: TRBJ2-3
V: TRBV6-1
size: -
D: TRBD2
CDR3: CASSEAGDYTDTQYF
DNA: TGTGCCAGCAGTGAAGCGGGGGACTACACAGATACGCAGTATTTT

J: TRBJ2-2
V: TRBV11-2
size: -
D: TRBD2
CDR3: CASSVTYFSGANTGELFF
DNA: TGTGCCAGCAGCGTAACCTATTTTAGCGGGGCGAACACCGGGGAGCTGTTTTTT

J: TRBJ2-5
V: TRBV2
size: few
D: -
CDR3: CASSDGGTDPGETQYF
DNA: TGTGCCAGCAGTGACGGCGGGACCGACCCGGGGGAGACCCAGTACTTC

J: TRBJ1-2
V: TRBV7-2
size: many
D: -
CDR3: CASSSGGVNLHGYTF
DNA: TGTGCCAGCAGCTCAGGTGGAGTGAATTTGCATGGCTACACCTTC

J: TRBJ2-5
V: TRBV12-3/TRBV12-4
size: many
D: -
CDR3: CASSFGSAGETQYF
DNA: TGTGCCAGCAGTTTTGGGTCAGCCGGTGAGACCCAGTACTTC

J: TRBJ2-2
V: TRBV7-2
size: many
D: -
CDR3: CASSLQSRGTGELFF
DNA: TGTGCCAGCAGCTTACAAAGCAGGGGCACCGGGGAGCTGTTTTTT

J: TRBJ1-6
V: TRBV2
size: -
D: -
CDR3: CASSRVTYNSPLHF
DNA: TGTGCCAGCTCTCGCGTAACCTATAATTCACCCCTCCACTTT

J: TRBJ2-7
V: TRBV10-3
size: few
D: -
CDR3: CAMRGQDAYEQYF
DNA: TGTGCCATGCGAGGTCAAGATGCCTACGAGCAGTACTTC

J: TRBJ1-1
V: TRBV2
size: -
D: -
CDR3: CASRRETDPNTEAFF
DNA: TGTGCCAGCAGGAGGGAGACGGATCCGAACACTGAAGCTTTCTTT

J: TRBJ2-7
V: TRBV25-1
size: -
D: -
CDR3: CASSPRGRGGEQYF
DNA: TGTGCCAGCAGTCCCCGGGGACGGGGTGGGGAGCAGTACTTC

J: TRBJ2-5
V: TRBV7-2
size: many
D: TRBD2
CDR3: CASSSSDGGAQYF
DNA: TGTGCCAGCAGCTCCAGCGATGGGGGGGCCCAGTACTTC

J: TRBJ2-7
V: TRBV15
size: -
D: TRBD1
CDR3: CATSDRGSSYEQYF
DNA: TGTGCCACTAGCGACAGGGGGAGCTCCTACGAGCAGTACTTC

J: TRBJ2-3
V: TRBV5-1
size: -
D: -
CDR3: CASSLFKGSTDTQYF
DNA: TGCGCCAGCAGCTTGTTTAAGGGGAGCACAGATACGCAGTATTTT

J: TRBJ1-4
V: TRBV7-2
size: many
D: -
CDR3: CASSLGGGSGEKLFF
DNA: TGTGCCAGCAGCCTAGGGGGAGGGTCCGGTGAAAAACTGTTTTTT

J: TRBJ1-2
V: TRBV19
size: -
D: TRBD1
CDR3: CASSEIGQGDYGYTF
DNA: TGTGCCAGTAGTGAGATTGGACAGGGGGACTATGGCTACACCTTC

J: TRBJ2-4
V: TRBV7-9
size: many
D: -
CDR3: CASSPRSIGGIQYF
DNA: TGTGCCAGCAGCCCCCGGAGCATTGGAGGCATTCAGTACTTC

J: TRBJ2-2
V: TRBV19
size: many
D: -
CDR3: CASSNLPGELFF
DNA: TGTGCCAGTAGTAATTTACCCGGGGAGCTGTTTTTT

J: TRBJ2-1
V: TRBV18
size: -
D: TRBD2
CDR3: CASSPEAGANNEQFF
DNA: TGTGCCAGCTCACCAGAAGCGGGAGCTAATAATGAGCAGTTCTTC

J: TRBJ1-1
V: TRBV6-2/TRBV6-3
size: -
D: -
CDR3: CASSYSIFSGSLNTEAFF
DNA: TGTGCCAGCAGTTACTCGATTTTTTCAGGGTCGTTGAACACTGAAGCTTTCTTT

J: TRBJ2-1
V: TRBV28
size: few
D: -
CDR3: CASSTYGGSYNEQFF
DNA: TGTGCCAGCAGTACTTACGGGGGATCTTACAATGAGCAGTTCTTC

J: TRBJ1-6
V: TRBV7-8
size: many
D: -
CDR3: CASSPRGRSSYNSPLHF
DNA: TGTGCCAGCAGCCCCCGAGGGAGGAGCTCCTATAATTCACCCCTCCACTTT

J: TRBJ2-3
V: TRBV29-1
size: -
D: -
CDR3: CSASTSTDTQYF
DNA: TGCAGCGCTTCGACCAGCACAGATACGCAGTATTTT

J: TRBJ2-6
V: TRBV24-1
size: few
D: -
CDR3: CATSGERDIGANVLTF
DNA: TGTGCCACCAGTGGGGAAAGGGACATCGGGGCCAACGTCCTGACTTTC

J: TRBJ2-1
V: TRBV29-1
size: -
D: TRBD1
CDR3: CSVGQGALYNEQFF
DNA: TGCAGCGTAGGACAGGGGGCTCTTTACAATGAGCAGTTCTTC

J: TRBJ2-1
V: TRBV19
size: many
D: -
CDR3: CASSSERRWNEQFF
DNA: TGTGCCAGTAGTTCCGAGAGGCGGTGGAATGAGCAGTTCTTC

J: TRBJ1-5
V: TRBV7-8
size: many
D: -
CDR3: CASGPDGSRGPQHF
DNA: TGTGCCAGCGGCCCAGACGGGTCAAGAGGGCCCCAGCATTTT

J: TRBJ2-7
V: TRBV4-3
size: many
D: TRBD2
CDR3: CASSQGGSGTYEQYF
DNA: TGCGCCAGCAGCCAAGGGGGAAGCGGGACCTACGAGCAGTACTTC

J: TRBJ2-1
V: TRBV11-2
size: -
D: TRBD2
CDR3: CASTPMSRGRAGEQFF
DNA: TGTGCCAGCACCCCTATGAGCCGGGGGAGGGCTGGTGAGCAGTTCTTC

J: TRBJ2-7
V: TRBV5-1
size: -
D: -
CDR3: CASSSDRGVAEEQYF
DNA: TGCGCCAGCAGCTCGGACCGCGGGGTCGCGGAGGAGCAGTACTTC

J: TRBJ1-1
V: TRBV28
size: few
D: TRBD1
CDR3: CASSQGAQVAFF
DNA: TGTGCCAGCAGCCAGGGGGCACAGGTTGCTTTCTTT

J: TRBJ2-1
V: TRBV30
size: -
D: -
CDR3: CAWSWRFYNEQFF
DNA: TGTGCCTGGAGTTGGCGGTTCTACAATGAGCAGTTCTTC

J: TRBJ2-3
V: TRBV12-3/TRBV12-4
size: -
D: -
CDR3: CASSFPGHGDTQYF
DNA: TGTGCCAGCAGTTTTCCCGGCCACGGAGATACGCAGTATTTT

J: TRBJ1-1
V: TRBV6-1
size: -
D: -
CDR3: CASSERGAPNTEAFF
DNA: TGTGCCAGCAGTGAAAGGGGGGCCCCCAACACTGAAGCTTTCTTT

J: TRBJ2-1
V: TRBV20-1
size: few
D: -
CDR3: CSARVQGLYNEQFF
DNA: TGCAGTGCTAGAGTACAGGGACTCTACAATGAGCAGTTCTTC

J: TRBJ1-4
V: TRBV2
size: few
D: -
CDR3: CASTRIGDTNEKLFF
DNA: TGTGCCAGCACCCGAATTGGGGACACAAATGAAAAACTGTTTTTT

J: TRBJ2-5
V: TRBV10-2
size: few
D: -
CDR3: CASSVAEGETQYF
DNA: TGCGCCAGCAGTGTTGCCGAGGGAGAGACCCAGTACTTC

J: TRBJ1-1
V: TRBV10-3
size: many
D: -
CDR3: CAISDGETVRGTEAFF
DNA: TGTGCCATCAGTGATGGAGAGACAGTCCGGGGCACTGAAGCTTTCTTT

J: TRBJ2-4
V: TRBV6-1
size: -
D: -
CDR3: CASYPGAKNIQYF
DNA: TGTGCCAGCTATCCGGGGGCCAAAAACATTCAGTACTTC

J: TRBJ2-1
V: TRBV7-9
size: few
D: -
CDR3: CASSLGLVPAYNEQFF
DNA: TGTGCCAGCAGCTTAGGCCTAGTCCCGGCCTACAATGAGCAGTTCTTC

J: TRBJ2-1
V: TRBV10-3
size: few
D: -
CDR3: CAISESKRSEQFF
DNA: TGTGCCATCAGTGAGTCAAAGCGAAGTGAGCAGTTCTTC

J: TRBJ1-1
V: TRBV7-2
size: -
D: -
CDR3: CASSLGAPGTEAFF
DNA: TGTGCCAGCAGCTTAGGGGCCCCTGGTACTGAAGCTTTCTTT

J: TRBJ2-5
V: TRBV28
size: -
D: TRBD2
CDR3: CASSLGLAGGGETQYF
DNA: TGTGCCAGCAGCCTCGGACTAGCGGGGGGTGGGGAGACCCAGTACTTC

J: TRBJ2-5
V: TRBV18
size: few
D: -
CDR3: CASSYTRSKQETQYF
DNA: TGTGCCAGCTCTTACACCCGCAGTAAACAAGAGACCCAGTACTTC

J: TRBJ2-3
V: TRBV7-2
size: many
D: -
CDR3: CASTSPLGDTQYF
DNA: TGTGCCAGCACCTCCCCCCTGGGAGATACGCAGTATTTT

J: TRBJ2-3
V: TRBV5-6
size: -
D: TRBD2
CDR3: CASSLASRTSGTYTDTQYF
DNA: TGTGCCAGCAGCTTGGCGAGTAGGACTAGCGGGACCTACACAGATACGCAGTATTTT

J: TRBJ1-4
V: TRBV5-1
size: -
D: -
CDR3: CASSPGQLNEKLFF
DNA: TGCGCCAGCAGCCCCGGACAGCTAAATGAAAAACTGTTTTTT

J: TRBJ1-1
V: TRBV29-1
size: few
D: -
CDR3: CSARTGGTEAFF
DNA: TGCAGCGCCCGGACGGGGGGCACTGAAGCTTTCTTT

J: TRBJ2-1
V: TRBV2
size: -
D: -
CDR3: CASSEVRDLLLNEQFF
DNA: TGTGCCAGCAGTGAAGTCCGGGACTTACTACTGAATGAGCAGTTCTTC

J: TRBJ1-1
V: TRBV12-5
size: many
D: -
CDR3: CASGFRVTEAFF
DNA: TGTGCTAGTGGTTTCAGGGTTACTGAAGCTTTCTTT

J: TRBJ2-2
V: TRBV24-1
size: -
D: TRBD2
CDR3: CATSLTSGANTGELFF
DNA: TGTGCCACCAGTCTTACTAGCGGGGCGAACACCGGGGAGCTGTTTTTT

J: TRBJ2-5
V: TRBV27
size: many
D: -
CDR3: CASSPSVLQETQYF
DNA: TGTGCCAGCAGCCCCTCAGTCCTCCAAGAGACCCAGTACTTC